This T cell receptor beta chain was obtained from a study of PD-L1 blockade in urothelial cancer. As for time point: pretreatment peripheral blood. Generated by immunoSEQ multiplex PCR, the TCRdb table keeps only in-frame clones and is missing some. The data contain tens of thousands of clones, around four fifths of them singletons. The V gene end was trimmed by 4 bases and the J gene end by 4 bases; junction bases not matched to a gene: 8. In germline, CDR1 is SGHVS, CDR2 FQNEAQ. The CDR3 runs to 15 residues. The chain carries TRBV7-8 and TRBJ2-3; 7 bases agree with TRBD1. Specimen: PBMCs, collected around atezolizumab (anti-PD-L1) treatment. The clonotype comes from a man between 65 and 85 years old with urothelial cancer. The DNA for the CDR3 is TGTGCCAGCAGCTCCAGACAGGGCCGGGCAGATACGCAGTATTTT. Its translation is CASSSRQGRADTQYF.